The 16 T cell receptor beta chains listed next were all sequenced from one sample in a study of blood T cell repertoires in COVID-19. Generated by immunoSEQ multiplex PCR, the TCRdb table keeps only in-frame clones and is missing some. The sample lists around 170,000 clones; approximately 80% were seen once. The sequencing sample was made of PBMCs or T cells enriched from blood (not recorded which). Receptor source: a man aged 50-59 years who had recovered from COVID-19.

The chain couples TRBV20-1 to TRBJ1-2; D unresolved. The CDR3 is 8 amino acids. CDR1 is DFQATT and CDR2 is SNEGSKA in the germline V gene (reference sequence). The V and J ends lost 6 bases and 14 bases respectively, with 10 bases between them. The CDR3 loop reads CSAPVYTF. The CDR3 DNA reads TGCAGTGCCCCGGTATATACCTTC.

The chain is built from TRBV7-9 and TRBJ2-7; TRBD2 matches at 8 bases. V trimming: 0 bases; J trimming: 4 bases; junction bases outside the gene matches: 5. CDR3 length: 15 residues. Germline V gives CDR1 SEHNR, CDR2 FQNEAQ (reference sequence). The CDR3 nucleotides are TGTGCCAGCAGCTTAGCCAGCGGGGGCCTTTACGAGCAGTACTTC. Translated: CASSLASGGLYEQYF. Full variable domain (outside the CDR3, taken from reference TRBV7-9 and TRBJ2-7): DTGVSQNPRHKITKRGQNVTFRCDPISEHNRLYWYRQTLGQGPEFLTYFQNEAQLEKSRLLSDRFSAERPKGSFSTLEIQRTEQGDSAMYLCASSLASGGLYEQYFGPGTRLTVT.

This chain links TRBV4-2 with TRBJ2-1, with 8 bases that match TRBD1. The CDR3 consists of 16 residues. V shed 0 bases, J shed 13 bases, and the junction held 14 bases outside the gene matches. CDR1 and CDR2 (germline): LGHNA, YNFKEQ. CDR3 DNA sequence: TGTGCCAGCAGCCAAGAAGGACAGGGTACCTTTCGGATACAGTTCTTC. Translating gives CASSQEGQGTFRIQFF.

The chain employs TRBV2 and TRBJ1-2, with a possible D match to TRBD1 (6 bases). The CDR3 loop spans 11 amino acids. Looked up from germline, CDR1 is SNHLY and CDR2 is FYNNEI. The V and J ends lost 6 bases and 11 bases respectively, with 13 bases between them. The DNA of the CDR3 is TGTGCCAGCAGCCTTCAGGGGCGGTACACCTTC. Its protein is CASSLQGRYTF.

V is TRBV11-2 and J is TRBJ2-2, with D tentatively TRBD2 (5 bases). CDR1 SGHAT and CDR2 FQNNGV come from the germline V gene. Trimming shortened V by 2 bases and J by 7 bases, and 8 bases separated the two germline ends. This CDR3 region has 13 residues. The CDR3 reads CASSLRGGGELFF. The CDR3 DNA reads TGTGCCAGCAGCTTACGGGGTGGCGGGGAGCTGTTTTTT. The whole variable domain, filled in from reference TRBV11-2 and TRBJ2-2, reads EAGVAQSPRYKIIEKRQSVAFWCNPISGHATLYWYQQILGQGPKLLIQFQNNGVVDDSQLPKDRFSAERLKGVDSTLKIQPAKLEDSAVYLCASSLRGGGELFFGEGSRLTVL.

The CDR3 sequence is CAWNQGETQYF. CDR3 nucleotide sequence: TGTGCCTGGAATCAGGGGGAGACCCAGTACTTC. This sequence joins TRBV30 and TRBJ2-5; weak D call: TRBD1 (6 bases). This CDR3 spans 11 amino acids. With 4 bases removed from V and 5 bases from J, the gap between germline ends came to 8 bases. Germline V gene sequence: CDR1 GTSNPN, CDR2 SVGIG (reference sequence).

This clone was seen only a few times. This chain links TRBV10-1 with TRBJ2-7; TRBD1 is a possible D gene (6 bases). This CDR3 comprises 13 residues. Trimming took 3 bases from V and 0 from J, leaving 6 bases between them. Germline assignment: CDR1 WNHNN and CDR2 SYGVQD (reference sequence). The CDR3 reads CASSEGGSYEQYF. CDR3 bases: TGCGCCAGCAGTGAAGGGGGCTCCTACGAGCAGTACTTC.

This clone was seen more than once but under ten times. This sequence joins TRBV18 and TRBJ2-2, with unresolved D. Trimming shortened V by 2 bases and J by 8 bases, and 6 bases separated the two germline ends. The CDR3 loop spans 12 amino acids. The germline V gene encodes CDR1 KGHSH and CDR2 LQKENI. The CDR3 here is CASSPAVGELFF. For the CDR3, the DNA is TGTGCCAGCTCACCAGCAGTGGGGGAGCTGTTTTTT. The whole variable domain, remainder taken from reference TRBV18 and TRBJ2-2, is NAGVMQNPRHLVRRRGQEARLRCSPMKGHSHVYWYRQLPEEGLKFMVYLQKENIIDESGMPKERFSAEFPKEGPSILRIQQVVRGDSAAYFCASSPAVGELFFGEGSRLTVL.

This rearrangement joins TRBV3-1 (or the pseudogene TRBV3-2) to TRBJ2-6, with D possibly TRBD1 on 7 matching bases. Trimming cost V 4 bases and J 8 bases, with 15 bases left between them. The CDR3 extends over 15 amino acids. The germline CDR1 and CDR2 sequences are LGHDT and YNNKEL (reference sequence). The CDR3 region is CASSPTDRDSNVLTF. CDR3 nucleotide sequence: TGTGCCAGCAGCCCCACCGACAGGGACTCCAACGTCCTGACTTTC.

The V and J genes are TRBV18 and TRBJ1-1, with D possibly matching TRBD1 (5 bases). This CDR3 spans 13 amino acids. The germline V gene has CDR1 KGHSH and CDR2 LQKENI. V was cut by 9 bases and J by 2 bases, with 13 bases left in between. In DNA, the CDR3 is TGTGCCAGTTTGAGACAGCCAAACACTGAAGCTTTCTTT. Translation: CASLRQPNTEAFF.

The chain carries TRBV27 and TRBJ1-5; possible D gene TRBD1, 5 bases. Germline V gives CDR1 MNHEY, CDR2 SMNVEV (reference sequence). V was shortened by 7 bases and J by 4 bases, with 14 bases between the two germline ends. This CDR3 is 14 amino acids long. CDR3 DNA sequence: TGTGCCAGCAAGGGGCTTTGGGAAAATCAGCCCCAGCATTTT. It specifies CASKGLWENQPQHF.

This clone was observed a few times. The rearrangement joins TRBV7-8 to TRBJ2-1; 9 nucleotides match TRBD2. From germline, CDR1 is SGHVS and CDR2 FQNEAQ. The CDR3 consists of 14 residues. With V trimmed by 2 bases and J by 7 bases, 3 bases remained unmatched. The CDR3 region is CASSLRGGGNEQFF. The CDR3 nucleotides are TGTGCCAGCAGCTTACGCGGGGGGGGAAATGAGCAGTTCTTC.

The chain uses TRBV28 and TRBJ2-3; 7 bases match TRBD2. Trimming removed 11 bases from V and 4 bases from J; junction bases left unmatched: 6. In germline, CDR1 is MDHEN, CDR2 SYDVKM. This CDR3 has 12 residues. The CDR3 loop reads CAARLAADTQYF. In DNA form, the CDR3 reads TGTGCCGCCAGACTAGCAGCAGATACGCAGTATTTT.

This clone turned up a few times. The V and J genes are TRBV5-6 and TRBJ1-2; a possible D gene is TRBD1 (6 bases). The germline V gene has CDR1 SGHDT and CDR2 YYEEEE. This CDR3 comprises 14 residues. V was shortened by 4 bases and J by 0 bases, with 10 bases between the two germline ends. The CDR3 is CASSPDRANYGYTF. CDR3 sequence (DNA): TGTGCCAGCAGCCCGGACAGAGCTAACTATGGCTACACCTTC.

The CDR3 loop reads CASSSDNQPQHF. The CDR3 DNA follows: TGTGCCAGCAGCTCAGACAATCAGCCCCAGCATTTT. The rearrangement joins TRBV7-9 to TRBJ1-5; D uncertain. The germline CDR1 and CDR2 sequences are SEHNR and FQNEAQ (reference sequence). There are 12 residues in the CDR3. V dropped 4 bases and J dropped 3 bases, with 4 bases sitting between them.

This clone was recorded only once. The rearrangement joins TRBV10-3 to TRBJ1-2, with 7 bases that match TRBD1. Germline CDR1 and CDR2: ENHRY and SYGVKD. J lost 8 bases, V lost 8 bases, and 17 bases had no gene match. The CDR3 has 15 amino acids. The CDR3 loop reads CAIRVLRDRVEGYTF. The CDR3, as DNA: TGTGCCATCCGGGTTCTTCGAGACAGGGTGGAGGGCTACACCTTC.